Below, one T cell receptor beta chain is given with its context. The data were taken from a study of blood T cell repertoires in COVID-19. Generated by immunoSEQ multiplex PCR, the TCRdb table keeps only in-frame clones and is missing some. The sample has about 350,000 clones, about 90% seen once; the top ten hold about 0.94%. V lost 2 bases and J lost 7; bases outside the gene matches: 6. CDR1 SQVTM and CDR2 ANQGSEA come from the germline V gene. The CDR3 loop spans 15 amino acids. A COVID-19 case had been met by exposed participants during the 2 weeks before study entry. The TCR comes from a young woman who had been exposed to COVID-19. The chain links TRBV29-1 to TRBJ2-7; 15 bases map to TRBD2. Sequencing was carried out using PBMCs or T cells enriched from blood (not recorded which). The CDR3 DNA follows: TGCAGCGTTGAACGCGGGACTAGCGGGAGGAGTGAGCAGTACTTC. It yields the protein CSVERGTSGRSEQYF.